The 12 T cell receptor beta chains below all came from one sample that was sequenced in a study of graft-versus-host responses after intestinal transplantation (dated by TCRdb to about 2021). The method was the immunoSEQ multiplex PCR assay. TCRdb took over this immuneACCESS table, retaining in-frame rearrangements with V and J assigned. Such tables are incomplete; in checked studies, under half of the missing clones stem from an unresolved V gene, and the remainder is unexplained. The sample profile shows tens of thousands of clones; approximately 92% of them were found once. About 5.9% of the sample lies in the top ten. This specimen consisted of PBMCs, obtained about 790 days after a first intestinal transplant, on the day of a second. The receptors here all came from a human patient who received an intestinal transplant, so some T cells may come from the graft donor.

The V and J genes are TRBV11-2 and TRBJ2-4, with a weak D call TRBD1 (7 bases). CDR3 length: 12 residues. Germline-derived CDR1 and CDR2 are SGHAT and FQNNGV. V was trimmed by 5 bases and J by 15 bases, leaving 17 bases between them. This CDR3 reads CASSGGTAGLYF. The CDR3 region has the DNA TGTGCCAGCAGCGGAGGGACAGCGGGTCTGTACTTC. Full variable domain (missing parts from reference TRBV11-2 and TRBJ2-4): EAGVAQSPRYKIIEKRQSVAFWCNPISGHATLYWYQQILGQGPKLLIQFQNNGVVDDSQLPKDRFSAERLKGVDSTLKIQPAKLEDSAVYLCASSGGTAGLYFGAGTRLSVL.

The chain is built from TRBV5-1 and TRBJ2-7; D remains ambiguous. Trimming pared 0 bases from V and 5 bases from J, leaving 15 bases between. The length of the CDR3 is 15 residues. Germline V gene lookup returns CDR1 SGHRS and CDR2 YFSETQ. Here the CDR3 reads CASSLAASTAHEQYF. CDR3 DNA: TGCGCCAGCAGCTTGGCCGCTTCGACGGCCCACGAGCAGTACTTC.

The gene calls are TRBV14 and TRBJ1-1; D is possibly TRBD1 (5 bases). CDR3 length: 15 residues. Germline V CDR1 and CDR2: SGHDN, FVKESK. V lost 5 bases and J 4 bases, leaving 17 bases between the germline ends. CDR3 protein: CASSRWVAGSTEAFF. CDR3 nucleotides: TGTGCCAGCAGCAGATGGGTCGCAGGGTCCACTGAAGCTTTCTTT.

Regarding this clone: A junction boundary mismatches the germline segment, possibly from a read error. The gene calls are TRBV4-1 and TRBJ2-7; maybe TRBD1 (6 bases). CDR3 length: 13 residues. Looked up from germline, CDR1 is MGHRA and CDR2 is YSYEKL. CDR3 amino acids: CASSQAPDRPRTF. The CDR3 DNA reads TGCGCCAGCAGCCAAGCCCCCGACAGGCCGCGGACGTTC.

This clone was observed a single time. The V and J genes are TRBV5-1 and TRBJ1-6; possibly TRBD1 for D (5 bases). The CDR3 is 14 amino acids. V was shortened by 2 bases and J by 9 bases, with 12 bases between the two germline ends. Per the germline V gene, CDR1 is SGHRS and CDR2 is YFSETQ. The CDR3 region is CASSLEGQGSPLHF. Here the CDR3 DNA reads TGCGCCAGCAGCTTAGAGGGGCAGGGTTCACCCCTCCACTTT.

The chain links TRBV7-6 to TRBJ1-3; D gene uncertain. The CDR3 contains 15 residues. The V end lost 5 bases, the J end lost 1 base, and 12 bases lay between the germline ends. Germline V gene lookup returns CDR1 SGHVS and CDR2 FNYEAQ. For the CDR3, the DNA is TGTGCCAGCAGCCCGCGCCCCAGTTCTGGAAACACCATATATTTT. Protein sequence: CASSPRPSSGNTIYF.

The chain employs TRBV7-6 and TRBJ1-6, with D maybe TRBD1 (5 bases). The CDR3 is 15 residues long. V was cut by 2 bases and J by 7 bases, with 12 bases left in between. CDR1 is SGHVS, CDR2 FNYEAQ, per germline. The CDR3 sequence: CASSLIGVGNSPLHF. The CDR3 nucleotides read TGTGCCAGCAGCTTAATAGGGGTAGGGAATTCACCCCTCCACTTT.

The V gene is TRBV6-5, the J gene TRBJ2-5; no definite D call. The V end lost 2 bases, the J end lost 13 bases, and 23 bases lay between the germline ends. The CDR3 is made up of 15 amino acids. CDR1 and CDR2 from the germline V gene are MNHEY and SVGAGI. CDR3 sequence reads: CASSYEGAYQETRYF. The DNA for the CDR3 is TGTGCCAGCAGTTACGAAGGCGCCTACCAAGAGACTCGGTACTTC.

The chain links TRBV30 to TRBJ2-3; 7 bases map to TRBD2. Trimming took 1 base from V and 6 from J; bases not matched to a gene: 4. Germline CDR1 GTSNPN, CDR2 SVGIG (reference sequence). This CDR3 comprises 13 residues. CDR3 loop: CAWSGGSLDTQYF. The CDR3 bases are TGTGCCTGGAGTGGCGGGAGTTTGGATACGCAGTATTTT.

This clone was recorded only once. The V gene is TRBV9, the J gene TRBJ2-5; D is unclear. There are 13 residues in the CDR3. V dropped 4 bases and J dropped 5 bases, with 12 bases sitting between them. Germline values: CDR1 SGDLS, CDR2 YYNGEE. Here the CDR3 DNA reads TGTGCCAGCAGCTACAACGAACGGGAGACCCAGTACTTC. Residues: CASSYNERETQYF.

This rearrangement joins TRBV7-2 to TRBJ2-3, with 10 bases that match TRBD2. This CDR3 region has 16 residues. Germline V CDR1 and CDR2: SGHTA, FQGNSA. J was trimmed by 3 bases and V by 3 bases; bases with no gene match: 6. CDR3: CASSFAGTSATDTQYF. The CDR3 DNA reads as TGTGCCAGCAGCTTCGCCGGGACTAGCGCAACAGATACGCAGTATTTT. Drawing the rest from reference TRBV7-2 and TRBJ2-3, the complete variable domain is GAGVSQSPSNKVTEKGKDVELRCDPISGHTALYWYRQSLGQGLEFLIYFQGNSAPDKSGLPSDRFSAERTGGSVSTLTIQRTQQEDSAVYLCASSFAGTSATDTQYFGPGTRLTVL.

The V call is TRBV6-6, the J call TRBJ2-3; the match to TRBD2 covers 8 bases. Trimming at V came to 10 bases and at J to 11 bases, leaving 20 bases not matched to a gene. Germline lookup yields CDR1 MNHNY and CDR2 SVGAGI (reference sequence). The CDR3 totals 15 residues. The CDR3 reads CATGDSGAPPGMQYF. The CDR3 DNA follows: TGTGCCACGGGGGATAGCGGGGCCCCCCCGGGGATGCAGTATTTT.